A selection of T cell receptor beta chains follows, all from one sample in a study of blood T cells in healthy people across ages. TCRdb recomputed calls from the 5' RACE reads with MiXCR, one row per CDR3 protein. The sample consists of about 1.7 million distinct CDR3 sequences, roughly 27% of them appearing once. Sequenced input: blood. The receptors originated from a woman under 40 in good health. Each CDR3 is given with its conserved first and last residue.

CDR3	V	J
CASSSGQADQPQHF	TRBV7-9	TRBJ1-5
CASSYNRGYPYEQYF	TRBV6-5	TRBJ2-7
CASSQEARPPYEQYF	TRBV4-3	TRBJ2-7
CASSSDDTLGTEAFF	TRBV27	TRBJ1-1
CSVEDRGEAGANVLTF	TRBV29-1	TRBJ2-6
CASSLGVGGGETQYF	TRBV7-9	-
CASSPPSAYNEQFF	TRBV18	TRBJ2-1
CASSSIAQSYEQYF	TRBV7-2	TRBJ2-7
CAWDRGMVEKLFF	TRBV30	TRBJ1-4
CASSLTSADEAFF	TRBV7-3	TRBJ1-1